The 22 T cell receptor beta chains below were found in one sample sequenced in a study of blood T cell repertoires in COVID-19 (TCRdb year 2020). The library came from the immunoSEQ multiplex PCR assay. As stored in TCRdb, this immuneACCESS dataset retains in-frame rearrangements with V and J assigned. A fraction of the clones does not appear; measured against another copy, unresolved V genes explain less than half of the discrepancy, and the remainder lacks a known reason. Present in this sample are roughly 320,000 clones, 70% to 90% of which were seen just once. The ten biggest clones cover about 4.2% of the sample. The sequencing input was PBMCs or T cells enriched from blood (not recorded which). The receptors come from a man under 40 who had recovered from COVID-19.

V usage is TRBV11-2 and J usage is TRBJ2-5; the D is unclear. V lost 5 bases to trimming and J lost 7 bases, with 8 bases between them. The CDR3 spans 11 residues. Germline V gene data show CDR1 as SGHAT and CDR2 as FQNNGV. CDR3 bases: TGTGCCAGCAGCGCGTCAGGGACCCAGTACTTC. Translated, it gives CASSASGTQYF.

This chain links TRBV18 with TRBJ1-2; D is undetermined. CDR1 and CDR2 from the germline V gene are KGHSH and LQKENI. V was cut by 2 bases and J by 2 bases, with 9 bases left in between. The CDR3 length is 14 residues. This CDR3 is CASSPSSRNYGYTF. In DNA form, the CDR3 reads TGTGCCAGCTCACCATCAAGCAGGAACTATGGCTACACCTTC.

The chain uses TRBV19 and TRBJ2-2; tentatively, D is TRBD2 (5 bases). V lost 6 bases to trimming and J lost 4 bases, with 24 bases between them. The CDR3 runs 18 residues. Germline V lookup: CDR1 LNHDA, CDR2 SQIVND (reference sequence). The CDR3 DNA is TGTGCCAGTAGCAATACTGGTCGGGCCGTGGGGAGCACCGGGGAGCTGTTTTTT. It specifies CASSNTGRAVGSTGELFF.

CDR3 nucleotides: TGTGCCAGCAGTGAGAGGGAGAGGAGCACAGATACGCAGTATTTT. Its protein is CASSERERSTDTQYF. The rearrangement uses TRBV6-1 and TRBJ2-3; tentatively, D is TRBD2 (5 bases). Deletions cut 3 bases from V and 0 bases from J, with 10 bases between. Germline lookup yields CDR1 MNHNS and CDR2 SASEGT. The CDR3 contains 15 residues.

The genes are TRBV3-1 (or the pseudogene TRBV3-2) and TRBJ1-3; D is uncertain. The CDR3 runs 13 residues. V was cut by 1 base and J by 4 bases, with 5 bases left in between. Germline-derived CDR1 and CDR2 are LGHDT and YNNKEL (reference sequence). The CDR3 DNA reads TGTGCCAGCAGCCAAGGGCTCGGAAACACCATATATTTT. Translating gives CASSQGLGNTIYF.

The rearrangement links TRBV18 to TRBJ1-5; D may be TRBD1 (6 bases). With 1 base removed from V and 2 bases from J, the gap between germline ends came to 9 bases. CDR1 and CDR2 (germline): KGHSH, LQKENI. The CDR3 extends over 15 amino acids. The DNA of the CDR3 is TGTGCCAGCTCACCACAGGCAGGGGGCAATCAGCCCCAGCATTTT. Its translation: CASSPQAGGNQPQHF.

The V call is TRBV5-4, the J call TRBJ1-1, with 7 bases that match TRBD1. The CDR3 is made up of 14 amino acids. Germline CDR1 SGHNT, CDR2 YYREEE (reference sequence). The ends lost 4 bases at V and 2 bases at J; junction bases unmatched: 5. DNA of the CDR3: TGTGCCAGCAGCCCCAACAGGGGTAACACTGAAGCTTTCTTT. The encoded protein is CASSPNRGNTEAFF.

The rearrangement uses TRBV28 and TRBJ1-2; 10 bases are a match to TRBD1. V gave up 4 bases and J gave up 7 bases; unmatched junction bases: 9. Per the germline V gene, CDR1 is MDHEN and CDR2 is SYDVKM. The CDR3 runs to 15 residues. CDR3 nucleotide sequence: TGTGCCAGCAGTTCCCCGGGACAGGGGTTTGGTGGCTACACCTTC. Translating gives CASSSPGQGFGGYTF.

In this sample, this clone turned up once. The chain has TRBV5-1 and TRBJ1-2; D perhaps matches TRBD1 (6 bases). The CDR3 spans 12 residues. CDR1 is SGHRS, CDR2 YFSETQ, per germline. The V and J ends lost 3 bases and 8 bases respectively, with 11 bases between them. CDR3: CASSYEGEGYTF. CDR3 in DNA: TGCGCCAGCAGCTATGAGGGGGAGGGCTACACCTTC.

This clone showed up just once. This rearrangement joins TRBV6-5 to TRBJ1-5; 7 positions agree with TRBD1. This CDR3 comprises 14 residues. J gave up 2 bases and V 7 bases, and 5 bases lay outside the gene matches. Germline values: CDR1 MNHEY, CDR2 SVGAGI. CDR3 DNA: TGTGCCAGCAAGGCCGGACAGGGCAATCAGCCCCAGCATTTT. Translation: CASKAGQGNQPQHF.

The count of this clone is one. The chain's CDR3 is CAIKPGSEGNEQFF. In DNA form, the CDR3 reads TGTGCCATCAAACCCGGGTCTGAGGGCAATGAGCAGTTCTTC. The rearrangement uses TRBV10-3 and TRBJ2-1; tentative D call: TRBD2 (5 bases). The CDR3 has 14 residues. CDR1 is ENHRY, CDR2 SYGVKD, per germline. Between the trimmed V and J ends, which lost 7 bases and 6 bases, there was a span of 16 bases.

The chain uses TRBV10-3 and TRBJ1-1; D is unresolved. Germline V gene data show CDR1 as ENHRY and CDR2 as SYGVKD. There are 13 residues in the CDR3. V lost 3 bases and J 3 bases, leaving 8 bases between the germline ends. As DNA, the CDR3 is TGTGCCATCAGTGAAGAGGGTGACACTGAAGCTTTCTTT. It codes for CAISEEGDTEAFF.

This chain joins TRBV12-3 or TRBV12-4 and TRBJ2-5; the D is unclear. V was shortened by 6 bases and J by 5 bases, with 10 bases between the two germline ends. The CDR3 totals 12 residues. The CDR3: CASSRQAETQYF. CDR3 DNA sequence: TGTGCCAGCAGCCGCCAGGCGGAGACCCAGTACTTC.

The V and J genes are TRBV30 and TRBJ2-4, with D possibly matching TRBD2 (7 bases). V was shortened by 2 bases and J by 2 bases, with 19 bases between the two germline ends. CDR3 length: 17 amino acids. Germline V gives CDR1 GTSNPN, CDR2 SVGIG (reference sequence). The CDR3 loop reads CAWSFDRGGRSKNIQYF. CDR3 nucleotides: TGTGCCTGGAGTTTTGATAGGGGGGGGCGGTCCAAAAACATTCAGTACTTC.

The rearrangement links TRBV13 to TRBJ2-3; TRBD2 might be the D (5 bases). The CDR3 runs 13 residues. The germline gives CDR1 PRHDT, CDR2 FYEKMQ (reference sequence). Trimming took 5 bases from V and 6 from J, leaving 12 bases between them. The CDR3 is CASSGLLGDTQYF. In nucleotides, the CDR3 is TGTGCCAGCAGCGGACTCTTGGGGGATACGCAGTATTTT.

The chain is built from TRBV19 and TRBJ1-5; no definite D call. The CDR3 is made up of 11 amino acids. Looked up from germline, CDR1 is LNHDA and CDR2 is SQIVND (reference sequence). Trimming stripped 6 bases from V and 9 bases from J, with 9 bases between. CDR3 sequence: CASSSPGPQHF. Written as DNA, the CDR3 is TGTGCCAGTAGCTCCCCGGGGCCCCAGCATTTT. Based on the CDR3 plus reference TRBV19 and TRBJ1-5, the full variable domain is DGGITQSPKYLFRKEGQNVTLSCEQNLNHDAMYWYRQDPGQGLRLIYYSQIVNDFQKGDIAEGYSVSREKKESFPLTVTSAQKNPTAFYLCASSSPGPQHFGDGTRLSIL.

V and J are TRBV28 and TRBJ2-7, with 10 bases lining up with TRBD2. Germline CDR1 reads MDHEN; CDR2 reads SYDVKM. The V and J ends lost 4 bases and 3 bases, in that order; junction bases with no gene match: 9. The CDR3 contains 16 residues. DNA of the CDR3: TGTGCCAGCAGTTCATTGTTCACTAGCGGGGACTACGAGCAGTACTTC. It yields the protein CASSSLFTSGDYEQYF.

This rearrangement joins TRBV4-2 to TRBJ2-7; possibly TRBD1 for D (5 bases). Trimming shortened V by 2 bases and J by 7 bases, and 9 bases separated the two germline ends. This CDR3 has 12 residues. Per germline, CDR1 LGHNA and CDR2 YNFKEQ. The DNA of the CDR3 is TGTGCCAGCAGCCAATTCGGACATGAGCAGTACTTC. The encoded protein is CASSQFGHEQYF.

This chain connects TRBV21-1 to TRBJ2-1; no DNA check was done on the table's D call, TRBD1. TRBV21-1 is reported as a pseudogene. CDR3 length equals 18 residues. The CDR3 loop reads CASSKVRQISAVDNEQFF. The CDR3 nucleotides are TGTGCCAGCAGCAAAGTGAGACAGATAAGCGCGGTAGACAATGAGCAGTTCTTC.

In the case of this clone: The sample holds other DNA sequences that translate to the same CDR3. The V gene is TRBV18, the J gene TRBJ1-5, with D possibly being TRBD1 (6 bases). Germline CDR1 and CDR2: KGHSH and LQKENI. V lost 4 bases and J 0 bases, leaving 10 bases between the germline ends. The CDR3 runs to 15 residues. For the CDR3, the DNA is TGTGCCAGCTCACGACGACAGGATAGCAATCAGCCCCAGCATTTT. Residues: CASSRRQDSNQPQHF.

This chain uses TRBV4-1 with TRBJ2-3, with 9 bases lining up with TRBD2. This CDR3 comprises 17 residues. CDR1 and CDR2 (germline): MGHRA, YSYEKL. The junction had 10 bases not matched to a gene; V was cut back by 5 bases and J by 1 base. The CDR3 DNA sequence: TGCGCCAGCAGCAGAAACTTAGCGGGGGCCCGCACAGATACGCAGTATTTT. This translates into CASSRNLAGARTDTQYF.

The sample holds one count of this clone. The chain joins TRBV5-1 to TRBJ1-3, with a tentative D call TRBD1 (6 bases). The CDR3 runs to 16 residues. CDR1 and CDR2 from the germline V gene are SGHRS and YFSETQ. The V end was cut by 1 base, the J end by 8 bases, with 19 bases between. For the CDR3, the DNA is TGCGCCAGCAGCTTGTATCCAGGCCTCCCAGGGGACACCATATATTTT. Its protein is CASSLYPGLPGDTIYF.